This T cell receptor beta chain comes out of a study of T cells in tuberculosis. Cells were sorted from thawed PBMC rested overnight and stained with GMM-loaded CD1B tetramer, viability dye and anti-CD3. The CD1B tetramers carried C32 glucose monomycolate purified from Rhodococcus equi. Chain pairing is unknown; alpha and beta were sequenced separately. Produced via immunoSEQ multiplex PCR; TCRdb's table is partial and in-frame only. Here the sample spans some 90,000 clones, more than 75% being singletons. The CDR3 consists of 14 residues. Trimming at V came to 4 bases and at J to 6 bases, leaving 8 bases not matched to a gene. CDR1 is SGHAT and CDR2 is FQNNGV in the germline V gene. Study results and caveats: T cells binding CD1B-GMM tetramer weakly possibly escaped the sort.

This clonotype was sampled from an adult woman with latent tuberculosis. Material for sequencing was CD1b-GMM tetramer-negative cells sorted from PBMCs. The chain couples TRBV11-2 to TRBJ1-1; 7 positions agree with TRBD1. The CDR3 reads CASSSTGPLSEAFF. The CDR3, as DNA: TGTGCCAGCAGCTCGACAGGGCCGCTTTCTGAAGCTTTCTTT. Looking up the rest from reference TRBV11-2 and TRBJ1-1 gives the full variable domain: EAGVAQSPRYKIIEKRQSVAFWCNPISGHATLYWYQQILGQGPKLLIQFQNNGVVDDSQLPKDRFSAERLKGVDSTLKIQPAKLEDSAVYLCASSSTGPLSEAFFGQGTRLTVV.